This TCR beta chain was recorded in a study of blood T cell repertoires in COVID-19. Overall study: Material from acute and convalescent COVID-19 was sourced from the United States, Italy and Spain.

Germline CDR1 reads LGHDT; CDR2 reads YNNKEL (reference sequence). The CDR3 sequence is 16 residues long. V shed 0 bases, J shed 7 bases, and the junction held 8 bases outside the gene matches. Profiled with immunoSEQ multiplex PCR; TCRdb holds only in-frame clones, not every one. The repertoire holds approximately 230,000 clones, with 80% to 85% as singletons. The J gene is TRBJ1-5, the V gene TRBV3-1 (or the pseudogene TRBV3-2), with 8 positions matching TRBD1. The TCR was taken from a man aged 25-40 years with active or convalescent COVID-19. Sequenced material: peripheral blood. CDR3 bases: TGTGCCAGCAGCCAAGAAGGAGCCAGGGGGCAACAGCCCCAGCATTTT. Residues: CASSQEGARGQQPQHF.